The next 7 T cell receptor beta chains were all read from a single sample in a study of blood T cell repertoires in COVID-19. Sequenced by immunoSEQ multiplex PCR; TCRdb stores in-frame clones only, minus some. The table has 140,000 to 150,000 clones, approximately 90% seen once. The specimen sequenced was peripheral blood. The receptors were gathered from a man between 60 and 70 years old with active or convalescent COVID-19.

The rearrangement joins TRBV7-2 to TRBJ1-1, with 9 bases aligning to TRBD1. The CDR3 totals 16 residues. Per germline, CDR1 SGHTA and CDR2 FQGNSA. V dropped 6 bases and J dropped 0; count of bases not matched to a gene: 8. The CDR3 sequence: CASRRRGTGLNTEAFF. CDR3 nucleotide sequence: TGTGCCAGCAGGCGCCGCGGGACAGGGTTGAACACTGAAGCTTTCTTT. The variable domain in full, with the rest retrieved from reference TRBV7-2 and TRBJ1-1, is GAGVSQSPSNKVTEKGKDVELRCDPISGHTALYWYRQSLGQGLEFLIYFQGNSAPDKSGLPSDRFSAERTGGSVSTLTIQRTQQEDSAVYLCASRRRGTGLNTEAFFGQGTRLTVV.

This chain joins TRBV5-6 and TRBJ2-2; 7 bases map to TRBD1. J was trimmed by 2 bases and V by 1 base; bases with no gene match: 8. CDR1 is SGHDT and CDR2 is YYEEEE in the germline V gene. The CDR3 is 17 residues long. The CDR3, as DNA: TGTGCCAGCAGCTTGAGAGACAGGGATTTCAACACCGGGGAGCTGTTTTTT. Protein sequence: CASSLRDRDFNTGELFF.

The chain uses TRBV6-2 or TRBV6-3 and TRBJ2-3; TRBD1 aligns across 11 bases. The CDR3 is 15 residues long. CDR1 and CDR2 from the germline V gene are MNHEY and SVGEGT. Trimming cost V 6 bases and J 5 bases; bases outside gene matches: 7. The CDR3 loop reads CASSPGQGALDTQYF. The CDR3 DNA reads TGTGCCAGCAGCCCCGGACAGGGGGCCCTAGATACGCAGTATTTT.

The genes are TRBV5-4 and TRBJ1-1; D perhaps matches TRBD1 (6 bases). Germline V gene sequence: CDR1 SGHNT, CDR2 YYREEE (reference sequence). The CDR3 is 15 amino acids. Trimming removed 2 bases from V and 1 base from J, with 12 bases in between. The CDR3 nucleotides are TGTGCCAGCAGCTTTCCAGGGGTTCGGAACACTGAAGCTTTCTTT. It codes for CASSFPGVRNTEAFF.

This clone has more than one count but fewer than ten. The rearrangement joins TRBV3-1 (or the pseudogene TRBV3-2) to TRBJ1-5, with D possibly TRBD1 on 6 matching bases. V was clipped by 6 bases and J by 3 bases, with 15 bases between them. This CDR3 spans 15 amino acids. Germline V gene lookup returns CDR1 LGHDT and CDR2 YNNKEL (reference sequence). The DNA of the CDR3 is TGTGCCAGCAGTCCCCAAGACAGGTTCAATCAGCCCCAGCATTTT. Protein sequence: CASSPQDRFNQPQHF.

This chain connects TRBV10-3 to TRBJ1-2; maybe TRBD1 (6 bases). The ends were cut back, 5 bases at V and 4 bases at J, with 17 bases in the middle. CDR1 and CDR2 from the germline V gene are ENHRY and SYGVKD. The CDR3 runs 15 residues. The CDR3 is CAISLGGARGYGYTF. The CDR3 coding sequence is TGTGCCATCAGTCTTGGGGGGGCGAGGGGCTATGGCTACACCTTC.

This rearrangement joins TRBV7-3 to TRBJ2-6; TRBD1 agrees at 10 bases. The CDR3 is 16 amino acids. V was pared by 5 bases and J by 0 bases, with 1 base of the junction left unmatched. The germline gives CDR1 SGHTA, CDR2 FQGTGA. The CDR3 region has the DNA TGTGCCAGCAGCCGGACAGGGGGCTCTGGGGCCAACGTCCTGACTTTC. Translation gives CASSRTGGSGANVLTF.